These 2 T cell receptor beta chains share one sample of origin, sequenced in a study of OX40 agonist ivuxolimab in advanced cancers. Libraries were constructed by the immunoSEQ multiplex PCR assay. TCRdb obtained this table from immuneACCESS and retained in-frame rearrangements with V and J assigned. These tables miss some clones; where compared with another copy, unresolved V genes account for less than half of the shortfall, and the remainder is unexplained. Counted in this sample were about 24,000 clones; 84% of them appeared once. Approximately 26% of the sample lies in the top ten. The material sequenced was CD4+ or CD8+ T cells sorted from blood, taken in a trial of the OX40 agonist ivuxolimab. The receptors come from an adult with an advanced solid tumor such as melanoma, head and neck, liver or kidney cancer.

This CDR3 is CAWSLTGFQETQYF. The CDR3 DNA sequence: TGTGCCTGGAGTTTGACAGGATTTCAAGAGACCCAGTACTTC. V gene TRBV30 combines with J gene TRBJ2-5; D possibly corresponds to TRBD1 (6 bases). V was cut by 2 bases and J by 2 bases, with 12 bases left in between. The germline V gene has CDR1 GTSNPN and CDR2 SVGIG (reference sequence). The CDR3 covers 14 residues.

The V call is TRBV6-1, the J call TRBJ2-1, with 7 bases lining up with TRBD2. This CDR3 is built from 15 residues. V lost 4 bases and J lost 7; bases outside the gene matches: 10. Germline CDR1 is MNHNS and CDR2 is SASEGT. CDR3 nucleotide sequence: TGTGCCAGCAGTGCCCTTACTAGCGCGGGGAATGAGCAGTTCTTC. This encodes CASSALTSAGNEQFF.